This T cell receptor beta chain was profiled in a study of B cell selection in AIRE deficiency. Study outcomes and limitations: Healthy donors alone shared 31.6% of fewer than 4,000 Treg sequences; patients alone about 10%. About 30.6% of healthy-shared Treg TCRbeta sequences appeared in patient Tconv cells. Healthy Tconv contained about 37% of shared healthy Treg sequences; only TCRbeta sequenced.

This CDR3 region has 16 residues. Per germline, CDR1 SGHNT and CDR2 YYREEE (reference sequence). V was cut by 4 bases and J by 5 bases, with 20 bases left in between. Regulatory T cells were sorted as CD4+CD25hiCD127low/negative. On this clone: Its antigen remains unidentified.

Study processing details: Patients' Tregs yielded roughly 5x10^4 distinct TCRbeta sequences; donors' 9.56x10^4. Data came from immunoSEQ multiplex PCR; TCRdb stores just in-frame clones and leaves some out. V, J and clone size are taken as reported in that table, and D and trimming were inferred from the DNA itself. This sample has tens of thousands of clones, with 85% to 95% found just once. This receptor was taken from a human donor with AIRE deficiency. Sequencing was performed on Tregs sorted from PBMCs. The chain links TRBV5-4 to TRBJ2-3; tentatively, D is TRBD2 (5 bases). The CDR3 here is CASSAPARSEGDTQYF. The CDR3 DNA sequence: TGTGCCAGCAGCGCACCCGCCCGGTCTGAGGGAGATACGCAGTATTTT.